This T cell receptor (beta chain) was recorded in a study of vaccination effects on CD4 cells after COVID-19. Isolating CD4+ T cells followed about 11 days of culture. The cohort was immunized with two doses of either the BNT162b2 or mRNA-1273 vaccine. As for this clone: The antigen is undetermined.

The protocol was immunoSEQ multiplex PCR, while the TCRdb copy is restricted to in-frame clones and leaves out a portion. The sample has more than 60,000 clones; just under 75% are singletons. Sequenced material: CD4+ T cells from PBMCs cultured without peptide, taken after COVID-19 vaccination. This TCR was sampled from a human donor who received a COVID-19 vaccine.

CDR3 sequence: CASSLPGTGREKLFF. The CDR3 DNA sequence: TGTGCCAGTAGTCTTCCCGGGACAGGTCGTGAAAAACTGTTTTTT. This chain links TRBV19 with TRBJ1-4, with TRBD1 matching over 8 bases. This CDR3 has 15 residues. Germline CDR1 LNHDA, CDR2 SQIVND (reference sequence). V was clipped by 5 bases and J by 7 bases; unmatched bases: 9.